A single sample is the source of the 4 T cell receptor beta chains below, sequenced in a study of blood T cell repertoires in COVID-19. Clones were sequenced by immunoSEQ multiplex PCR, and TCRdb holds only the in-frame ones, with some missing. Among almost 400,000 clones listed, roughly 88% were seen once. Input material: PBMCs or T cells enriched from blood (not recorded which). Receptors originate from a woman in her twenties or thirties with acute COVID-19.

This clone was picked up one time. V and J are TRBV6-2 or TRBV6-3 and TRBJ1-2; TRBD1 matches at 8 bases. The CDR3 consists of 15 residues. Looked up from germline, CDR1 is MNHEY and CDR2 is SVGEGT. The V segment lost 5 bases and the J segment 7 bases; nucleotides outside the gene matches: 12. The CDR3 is CASSRSGTGVAGYTF. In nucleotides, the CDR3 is TGTGCCAGCAGTCGTTCCGGGACAGGCGTAGCTGGCTACACCTTC.

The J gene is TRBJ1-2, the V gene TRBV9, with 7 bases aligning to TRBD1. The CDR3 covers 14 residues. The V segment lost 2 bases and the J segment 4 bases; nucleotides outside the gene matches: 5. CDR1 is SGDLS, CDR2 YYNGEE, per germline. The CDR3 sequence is CASSVGQATYGYTF. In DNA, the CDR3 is TGTGCCAGCAGCGTCGGACAGGCGACCTATGGCTACACCTTC.

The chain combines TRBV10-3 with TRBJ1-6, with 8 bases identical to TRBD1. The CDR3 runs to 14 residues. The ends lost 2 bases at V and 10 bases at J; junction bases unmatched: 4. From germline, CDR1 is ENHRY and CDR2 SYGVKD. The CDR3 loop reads CAISEPGTGSPLHF. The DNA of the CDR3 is TGTGCCATCAGTGAGCCAGGGACAGGATCACCCCTCCACTTT.

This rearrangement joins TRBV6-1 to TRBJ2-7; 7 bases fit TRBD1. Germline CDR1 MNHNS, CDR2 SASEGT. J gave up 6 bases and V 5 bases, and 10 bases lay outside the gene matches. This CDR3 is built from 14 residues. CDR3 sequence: CASSMDRIISEQYF. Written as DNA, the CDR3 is TGTGCCAGCAGTATGGACAGGATAATCTCCGAGCAGTACTTC.